The 30 T cell receptor beta chains in this list originate from one sample, sequenced in a study of shared clonotypes between healthy human individuals. Sequencing was performed with immunoSEQ multiplex PCR; in TCRdb, only in-frame clones are kept and a portion is missing. The repertoire includes roughly 2.2 million clones, around 90% of them detected once, and about 0.36% sits in the top ten. Sequencing was carried out using naive CD4+ T cells from PBMCs. As to subset: CD45RA+ positively selected. These receptors all stem from a young man in good health. Some clones in this sample may be carry-over from other donors' samples.

The chain is built from TRBV4-2 and TRBJ2-6; maybe TRBD1 (5 bases). The V gene lost 4 bases and the J gene lost 0 bases, with 7 bases spanning the gap. CDR3 length: 15 amino acids. The germline V gene has CDR1 LGHNA and CDR2 YNFKEQ. The CDR3 region is CASSPGNSGANVLTF. For the CDR3, the DNA is TGTGCCAGCAGCCCAGGGAACTCTGGGGCCAACGTCCTGACTTTC.

This chain links TRBV28 with TRBJ2-4; 8 positions agree with TRBD1. Germline V gene sequence: CDR1 MDHEN, CDR2 SYDVKM. This CDR3 is 18 amino acids long. V lost 0 bases and J lost 8; bases outside the gene matches: 15. The DNA of the CDR3 is TGTGCCAGCAGTTTATGGGGCCGGGCAGGGGACAGGATGGACATTCAGTACTTC. Encoded protein: CASSLWGRAGDRMDIQYF.

A note on this clone: This specimen includes other DNA sequences encoding the same CDR3. The chain recombines TRBV19 with TRBJ1-5, with a tentative D call TRBD1 (5 bases). CDR3 size: 14 residues. V was trimmed by 3 bases and J by 2 bases, leaving 8 bases between them. Germline CDR1 reads LNHDA; CDR2 reads SQIVND (reference sequence). Here the CDR3 reads CASSIRVGNQPQHF. Written as DNA, the CDR3 is TGTGCCAGTAGTATCAGGGTAGGCAATCAGCCCCAGCATTTT.

V usage is TRBV15 and J usage is TRBJ2-3, with D perhaps matching TRBD1 (6 bases). CDR1 LNHNV and CDR2 YYDKDF come from the germline V gene (reference sequence). V lost 8 bases to trimming and J lost 0 bases, with 15 bases between them. The CDR3 runs to 15 residues. For the CDR3, the DNA is TGTGCCACCTTAGAGAGGGGGTTTAGCACAGATACGCAGTATTTT. Translation gives CATLERGFSTDTQYF.

This chain connects TRBV9 to TRBJ2-7, with TRBD1 matching over 9 bases. From germline, CDR1 is SGDLS and CDR2 YYNGEE. This CDR3 spans 15 amino acids. V shed 3 bases, J shed 6 bases, and the junction held 10 bases outside the gene matches. CDR3 sequence (DNA): TGTGCCAGCAGCGCCCACGGACAGGGGTCCGCCGAGCAGTACTTC. Residues: CASSAHGQGSAEQYF.

The chain is built from TRBV11-2 and TRBJ2-3, with a possible D match to TRBD1 (5 bases). From germline, CDR1 is SGHAT and CDR2 FQNNGV. The CDR3 is made up of 17 amino acids. Deletions cut 1 base from V and 2 bases from J, with 16 bases between. CDR3: CASSLGQKSYYTDTQYF. The DNA of the CDR3 is TGTGCCAGCAGCTTAGGACAGAAATCTTATTACACAGATACGCAGTATTTT.

The chain couples TRBV18 to TRBJ2-2; D may correspond to TRBD1 or TRBD2 (5 bases each). Trimming left V 3 bases short and J 5 bases short, with 16 bases between. Germline assignment: CDR1 KGHSH and CDR2 LQKENI. This CDR3 has 16 amino acids. CDR3 in amino acids: CASSPGAGMATGELFF. The CDR3 region has the DNA TGTGCCAGCTCACCGGGAGCAGGGATGGCGACCGGGGAGCTGTTTTTT.

The chain combines TRBV28 with TRBJ1-5; D is ambiguous. Trimming removed 2 bases from V and 6 bases from J, with 14 bases in between. The length of the CDR3 is 15 residues. Germline V gives CDR1 MDHEN, CDR2 SYDVKM. The CDR3 nucleotides are TGTGCCAGCAGTTTAGGTTTTGGCGGAGTTCAGCCCCAGCATTTT. Protein sequence: CASSLGFGGVQPQHF. The variable domain in full, with the rest retrieved from reference TRBV28 and TRBJ1-5, is DVKVTQSSRYLVKRTGEKVFLECVQDMDHENMFWYRQDPGLGLRLIYFSYDVKMKEKGDIPEGYSVSREKKERFSLILESASTNQTSMYLCASSLGFGGVQPQHFGDGTRLSIL.

The V gene is TRBV27, the J gene TRBJ2-1, with a possible D match to TRBD1 (5 bases). This CDR3 has 11 residues. From germline, CDR1 is MNHEY and CDR2 SMNVEV (reference sequence). Trimming stripped 4 bases from V and 14 bases from J, with 12 bases between. The CDR3 DNA is TGTGCCAGCAGTTCCGTCGGACAAAAGTTCTTC. Its translation is CASSSVGQKFF.

V gene TRBV9 combines with J gene TRBJ2-7, with 8 positions matching TRBD1. V was clipped by 4 bases and J by 3 bases; unmatched bases: 6. The CDR3 sequence is 14 residues long. Per the germline V gene, CDR1 is SGDLS and CDR2 is YYNGEE. The CDR3 region is CASSPRDRNYEQYF. CDR3 coding DNA: TGTGCCAGCAGCCCCCGGGACAGGAACTACGAGCAGTACTTC.

Only one count was recorded for this clone. The chain links TRBV5-8 to TRBJ2-7, with D possibly being TRBD2 (5 bases). Trimming shortened V by 5 bases and J by 4 bases, and 10 bases separated the two germline ends. CDR3 length: 12 amino acids. Germline values: CDR1 SGHTS, CDR2 YDEGEE. CDR3 amino acids: CASRRVRYEQYF. The CDR3 DNA reads TGTGCCAGCAGGAGGGTGAGATACGAGCAGTACTTC.

This chain links TRBV28 with TRBJ1-2, with D possibly matching TRBD1 (5 bases). V shed 1 base and J shed 6 bases, with 12 bases lying between them. Looked up from germline, CDR1 is MDHEN and CDR2 is SYDVKM. CDR3 size: 14 residues. The CDR3 loop is CASSLSQGEDGYTF. In DNA form, the CDR3 reads TGTGCCAGCAGTTTATCCCAGGGTGAGGATGGCTACACCTTC.

The CDR3 reads CASLRTSPYEQYF. The CDR3 region has the DNA TGTGCCAGCCTTCGGACTTCTCCCTACGAGCAGTACTTC. This sequence joins TRBV28 and TRBJ2-7; a possible D gene is TRBD2 (5 bases). V gave up 8 bases and J gave up 2 bases, with 13 bases separating them. Germline V CDR1 and CDR2: MDHEN, SYDVKM. CDR3 length equals 13 residues.

This chain joins TRBV4-1 and TRBJ2-1, with 9 bases identical to TRBD2. Germline V gene lookup returns CDR1 MGHRA and CDR2 YSYEKL. The length of the CDR3 is 16 residues. With V trimmed by 2 bases and J by 5 bases, 7 bases remained unmatched. The DNA for the CDR3 is TGCGCCAGCAGCCAAAGTAGCGGGAGAACCAACAATGAGCAGTTCTTC. Translation gives CASSQSSGRTNNEQFF.

The rearrangement joins TRBV7-6 to TRBJ2-1; D is perhaps TRBD1 (6 bases). Trimming shortened V by 5 bases and J by 4 bases, and 18 bases separated the two germline ends. The length of the CDR3 is 16 residues. Germline loops: CDR1 SGHVS, CDR2 FNYEAQ. The CDR3 DNA reads TGTGCCAGCAGCCACCGGACAGCCGCTCCGTACAATGAGCAGTTCTTC. This translates into CASSHRTAAPYNEQFF.

The chain links TRBV5-6 to TRBJ1-2; 8 bases agree with TRBD1. The germline CDR1 and CDR2 sequences are SGHDT and YYEEEE. V trimming: 3 bases; J trimming: 2 bases; junction bases outside the gene matches: 3. The CDR3 runs 14 residues. Written as DNA, the CDR3 is TGTGCCAGCAGCTCGGACAGGGTGAACTATGGCTACACCTTC. It is translated as CASSSDRVNYGYTF. The full variable domain, with the rest looked up from reference TRBV5-6 and TRBJ1-2, is DAGVTQSPTHLIKTRGQQVTLRCSPKSGHDTVSWYQQALGQGPQFIFQYYEEEERQRGNFPDRFSGHQFPNYSSELNVNALLLGDSALYLCASSSDRVNYGYTFGSGTRLTVV.

The V gene is TRBV7-9, the J gene TRBJ1-1; D is possibly TRBD1 (6 bases). The CDR3 covers 15 residues. V was trimmed by 7 bases and J by 3 bases, leaving 18 bases between them. CDR1 SEHNR and CDR2 FQNEAQ come from the germline V gene (reference sequence). The CDR3 loop is CASTEQGPGDTEAFF. In DNA form, the CDR3 reads TGTGCCAGCACCGAACAGGGCCCCGGGGACACTGAAGCTTTCTTT.

V gene TRBV5-6 combines with J gene TRBJ2-7, with TRBD1 as a possible D gene (5 bases). With 4 bases removed from V and 4 bases from J, the gap between germline ends came to 12 bases. The germline V gene has CDR1 SGHDT and CDR2 YYEEEE. CDR3 length: 13 amino acids. For the CDR3, the DNA is TGTGCCAGCAGCCAAGGCAGGGTATACGAGCAGTACTTC. Its protein is CASSQGRVYEQYF.

The V call is TRBV10-3, the J call TRBJ2-3, with TRBD2 matching 11 bases. The junction had 3 bases not matched to a gene; V was cut back by 6 bases and J by 4 bases. CDR3 size: 14 residues. Germline loops: CDR1 ENHRY, CDR2 SYGVKD. The CDR3 here is CAISLAGGPDTQYF. The CDR3 bases are TGTGCCATCAGCCTAGCGGGAGGACCAGATACGCAGTATTTT.

This sequence joins TRBV5-6 and TRBJ2-7; D call uncertain. The germline gives CDR1 SGHDT, CDR2 YYEEEE. CDR3 length: 13 amino acids. Trimming shortened V by 2 bases and J by 0 bases, and 6 bases separated the two germline ends. Here the CDR3 DNA reads TGTGCCAGCAGCTTACTCATCTCCTACGAGCAGTACTTC. Protein product: CASSLLISYEQYF. Together with reference TRBV5-6 and TRBJ2-7, the CDR3 gives the full variable domain: DAGVTQSPTHLIKTRGQQVTLRCSPKSGHDTVSWYQQALGQGPQFIFQYYEEEERQRGNFPDRFSGHQFPNYSSELNVNALLLGDSALYLCASSLLISYEQYFGPGTRLTVT.

The chain employs TRBV11-3 and TRBJ1-3, with 7 bases lining up with TRBD1. The CDR3 is 19 amino acids. In germline, CDR1 is SGHNT, CDR2 YENEEA. V lost 11 bases to trimming and J lost 0 bases; unmatched junction nucleotides: 22. This CDR3 reads CAPPVGQQPGTVSGNTIYF. CDR3 nucleotide sequence: TGTGCCCCACCGGTAGGCCAGCAGCCCGGGACAGTCTCTGGAAACACCATATATTTT.

The chain employs TRBV18 and TRBJ2-5, with 9 bases identical to TRBD1. With 2 bases clipped from V and 5 bases from J, the junction kept 9 bases outside the gene matches. CDR3 length: 16 residues. Germline V lookup: CDR1 KGHSH, CDR2 LQKENI. For the CDR3, the DNA is TGTGCCAGCTCACCAACACAGGGGGCGAGCGGTGAGACCCAGTACTTC. Amino acids: CASSPTQGASGETQYF.

The V call is TRBV30, the J call TRBJ1-5; 7 bases align to TRBD1. The CDR3 loop spans 14 amino acids. The V gene's germline CDR1 is GTSNPN and CDR2 SVGIG (reference sequence). J was trimmed by 0 bases and V by 6 bases; bases with no gene match: 5. The CDR3, as DNA: TGTGCCTGTACGACAGGGTATAGCAATCAGCCCCAGCATTTT. This gives the protein CACTTGYSNQPQHF. The full variable domain, with the rest looked up from reference TRBV30 and TRBJ1-5, is SQTIHQWPATLVQPVGSPLSLECTVEGTSNPNLYWYRQAAGRGLQLLFYSVGIGQISSEVPQNLSASRPQDRQFILSSKKLLLSDSGFYLCACTTGYSNQPQHFGDGTRLSIL.

The chain recombines TRBV5-6 with TRBJ1-4, with D perhaps matching TRBD1 (6 bases). Trimming took off 0 bases at V and 0 bases at J, with 12 bases between the two ends. Germline V gene lookup returns CDR1 SGHDT and CDR2 YYEEEE. The CDR3 contains 17 residues. The CDR3 is CASSLAERGATNEKLFF. The CDR3 nucleotides are TGTGCCAGCAGCTTGGCGGAAAGGGGGGCAACTAATGAAAAACTGTTTTTT.

In this sample, this clone turned up once. Other DNA sequences from this sample encode an identical CDR3 as well. The chain recombines TRBV28 with TRBJ1-2; TRBD1 agrees at 7 bases. The CDR3 length is 12 residues. V lost 7 bases and J lost 8; bases outside the gene matches: 7. Germline-derived CDR1 and CDR2 are MDHEN and SYDVKM. The CDR3 spells CASTGGLGGYTF. CDR3 DNA: TGTGCCAGCACAGGGGGGTTGGGGGGCTACACCTTC.

The chain combines TRBV2 with TRBJ1-2; TRBD1 agrees at 9 bases. Germline CDR1 and CDR2: SNHLY and FYNNEI. There are 14 residues in the CDR3. J gave up 5 bases and V 6 bases, and 7 bases lay outside the gene matches. The CDR3 DNA sequence: TGTGCCAGCAGAGCCGGACAGGGGATTTATGGCTACACCTTC. The encoded protein is CASRAGQGIYGYTF.

This chain connects TRBV4-1 to TRBJ1-3; D unclear. Trimming pared 0 bases from V and 7 bases from J, leaving 7 bases between. CDR1 and CDR2 (germline): MGHRA, YSYEKL. The CDR3 consists of 13 residues. For the CDR3, the DNA is TGCGCCAGCAGCCAAGATCGCGGGAACACCATATATTTT. It translates to CASSQDRGNTIYF.

About this clone itself: The same CDR3 arises from other DNA sequences in this sample as well. The V call is TRBV7-9, the J call TRBJ2-3, with 9 nucleotides matching TRBD2. The CDR3 runs to 14 residues. V gave up 1 base and J gave up 6 bases; unmatched junction bases: 2. From germline, CDR1 is SEHNR and CDR2 FQNEAQ (reference sequence). The CDR3 bases are TGTGCCAGCAGCTTAGTAGCGGGAGTGGATACGCAGTATTTT. Protein product: CASSLVAGVDTQYF.

This clone has just one count. This chain links TRBV4-3 with TRBJ2-7; TRBD2 is a possible D gene (5 bases). The CDR3 totals 14 residues. V gave up 0 bases and J gave up 3 bases, with 9 bases separating them. The germline V gene has CDR1 LGHNA and CDR2 YSLEER. The CDR3 loop reads CASSQDSRGYEQYF. Written as DNA, the CDR3 is TGCGCCAGCAGCCAAGATAGCCGGGGCTACGAGCAGTACTTC.

The chain combines TRBV18 with TRBJ2-1; D gene ambiguous. The CDR3 length is 13 residues. In germline, CDR1 is KGHSH, CDR2 LQKENI. Trimming took off 6 bases at V and 6 bases at J, with 12 bases between the two ends. CDR3 DNA sequence: TGTGCCAGCTCTACCATAAGAGGCAATGAGCAGTTCTTC. It is translated as CASSTIRGNEQFF.